This T cell receptor (beta chain) was recorded in a study of shared clonotypes between healthy human individuals (dated by TCRdb to the early 2020s). Describing the broader study: The cohort comprised two women and three men aged 18 to 49 years. For each donor, CD4 naive and CD4 memory were each run on three plates, CD8 naive on two plates, and CD8 memory on one plate. Blood TCR repertoires of about five healthy adults were deeply sequenced to estimate repertoire size and the extent of clonotype sharing between individuals. Libraries were prepared and TCR repertoires were sequenced by different laboratories using diverse techniques, in order to increase sequencing depth and limit assay-specific biases. Between about 0.8 and 8.9 billion PBMCs per donor were obtained by leukapheresis.

The research as a whole found: Based on pairwise subsampling, the degree of clonotype sharing among donors was expected to be affected by sequencing depth. Compared with non-shared clonotypes, clonotypes shared by all four sorted-subset donors had higher generation probabilities. Approximately 5% of naive CD4, around 3.6% of naive CD8, about 2.4% of memory CD4, and 0.35% to 0.5% of memory CD8 clonotypes were shared across a handful of donors. Sampling was restricted to blood, and TCR repertoires in tissue are likely to differ from TCR repertoires in blood. Rarefaction of sorted-subset datasets indicated incomplete sequencing despite the large sequencing depth. The small number of donors limited the genetic and exposure-history diversity represented. Naive subsets generally had larger estimated clonotype richness than memory subsets did.

For the CD8 naive samples, CD45RO-negative cells were positively selected for CCR7, yielding a CD45RA+CCR7+ population from which TemRA cells were excluded. The donors were healthy, HIV-negative adults who had no recently reported acute infections or vaccinations. Only Caucasian adults living in Nashville, Tennessee, USA were represented among the donors. Blood was collected by leukapheresis, and PBMCs were isolated by Ficoll-Histopaque density gradient centrifugation and then cryopreserved in liquid nitrogen vapor phase. Purity and quantity of every magnetically sorted T cell population were checked by analytical flow cytometry. Genomic DNA was isolated from each sorted fraction and quantified by UV absorbance on a Nanodrop 2000c. Only one count was recorded for this clone. Its antigen is not yet known. Base quality data are lacking; no much larger clone is found one base away. Other DNA sequences of this sample code for an identical CDR3.

Using the deep immunoSEQ assay, TCR CDR3 regions were amplified from genomic DNA by multiplex PCR. Extracted genomic DNA from each cell subset was distributed evenly across all wells of several immunoSEQ 96-well plates, and each plate was treated as a replicate. For sorted subsets, approximately 200 ng of genomic DNA, equivalent to around 30,000 T cell genomes, went into each replicate PCR. Purified libraries were quantified with a Qubit 3.0 fluorometer, sized on a Bioanalyzer 2100, and re-quantified with the KAPA Library Quantification kit. A separate single-read 150-cycle Illumina NextSeq 550 flow cell was used to sequence each immunoSEQ 96-well plate. On the study's bioinformatics: Because only junctional sequences without quality scores were contained in the immunoSEQ output, filtering matching that applied to full-length reads could not be performed. Sequences were annotated with PyIR, a Python wrapper for IgBLAST v1.9, and V/J genes and CDR3 were assigned using IMGT germline references. Reads with weak V/J assignments (E-value above 1e-6), missing CDR3, stop codons, out-of-frame junctions, or ambiguous translated residues were removed. V3J clonotypes were defined by identical inferred V gene, J gene, and CDR3 amino acid sequence. Percentage overlap between repertoires was computed as shared unique clonotypes divided by the size of the smaller repertoire. RTK rarefaction, the Chao1 estimator, and Recon v2.1 estimates of unobserved clonotypes were used to assess repertoire richness. For all TCRbeta clonotypes obtained by the gDNA method from a handful of donors, generation probabilities were computed with OLGA. Imported from immuneACCESS, the table was reduced by TCRdb to in-frame sequences with V and J called. These copies leave out some clones; in studies compared against another copy, an unresolved V gene accounts for under half, and the cause of the remainder is not known. For V, J and clone size, that table is used; D and trimming come from the DNA. Counted in this sample were about 2,200,000 clones; just over 90% of them appeared once. 1.7% of the sample rests with the top ten.

Sequencing was carried out using naive CD8+ T cells from PBMCs. In light of the paper, this sample's cell subset or site label describes: CD45RA+CCR7+. The receptor was isolated from a man in his late teens or twenties in good health. Some clones in this sample may be carry-over from other donors' samples.

The CDR3 amino acid sequence is: CASSARGMNTEAFF. The sequenced DNA: TGTGCCAGCAGCGCCCGGGGGATGAACACTGAAGCTTTCTTT. The chain was built from TRBV9 and TRBJ1-1, and possibly TRBD1, on 5 matching bases. V drops 3 bases and J drops 0 bases, leaving 9 bases in between. From the cysteine through the phenylalanine, the CDR3 covers 14 amino acids. The read is trimmed to its CDR3 DNA, 42 bases read in frame from base 1. The CDR1 and CDR2 encoded by the germline V gene are SGDLS and YYNGEE.